This T cell receptor beta chain was sequenced in a study of blood T cell repertoires in COVID-19. Study-level information: The United States, Italy and Spain were the sources of the acute and convalescent COVID-19 samples.

As processed by the authors: Cell counts per sample came from amplifying reference gene primers. TCRdb keeps only in-frame clones here, not all; method: immunoSEQ multiplex PCR. The V and J calls and clone size are taken from that table; D and trimming were inferred from the DNA. This sample yields some 210,000 clones, of which 92% are seen a single time; around 0.84% belongs to the top ten. The V and J ends lost 0 bases and 4 bases, in that order; junction bases with no gene match: 11. The germline gives CDR1 LGHNT, CDR2 FRNRAP. This CDR3 comprises 18 residues. This rearrangement joins TRBV12-5 to TRBJ1-5; 8 bases align to TRBD1. This receptor was obtained from a man between 60 and 75 years old with COVID-19, enrolled during active disease. The sequencing input was peripheral blood. Written as DNA, the CDR3 is TGTGCTAGTGGTTTGGTACTAAATCCAGGGACAGGTAATCAGCCCCAGCATTTT. Encoded protein: CASGLVLNPGTGNQPQHF.